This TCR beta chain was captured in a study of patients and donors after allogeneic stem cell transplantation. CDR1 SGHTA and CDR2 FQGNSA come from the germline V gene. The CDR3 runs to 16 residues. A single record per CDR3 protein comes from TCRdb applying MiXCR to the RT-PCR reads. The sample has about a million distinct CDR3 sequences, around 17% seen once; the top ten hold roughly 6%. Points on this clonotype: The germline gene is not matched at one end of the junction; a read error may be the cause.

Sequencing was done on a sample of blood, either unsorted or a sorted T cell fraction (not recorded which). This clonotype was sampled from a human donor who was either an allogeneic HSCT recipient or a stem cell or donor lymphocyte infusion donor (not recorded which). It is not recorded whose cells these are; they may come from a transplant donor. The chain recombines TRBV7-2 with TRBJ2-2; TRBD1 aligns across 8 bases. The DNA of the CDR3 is TGTGCCAGCAGCAAACCGGGACAGGTGAACATCGGGGAGCTGTTTTTT. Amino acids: CASSKPGQVNIGELFF.